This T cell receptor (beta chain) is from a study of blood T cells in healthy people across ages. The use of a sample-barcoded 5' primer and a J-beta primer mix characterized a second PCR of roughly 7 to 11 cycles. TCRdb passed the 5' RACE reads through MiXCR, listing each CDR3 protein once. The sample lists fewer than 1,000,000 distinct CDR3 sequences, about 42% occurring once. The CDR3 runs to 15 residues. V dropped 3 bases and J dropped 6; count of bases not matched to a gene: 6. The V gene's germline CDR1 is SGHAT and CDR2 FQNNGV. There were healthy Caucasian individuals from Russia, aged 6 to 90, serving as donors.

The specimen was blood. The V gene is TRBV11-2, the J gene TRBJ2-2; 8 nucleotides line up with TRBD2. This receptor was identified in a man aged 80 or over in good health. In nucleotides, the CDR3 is TGTGCCAGCAGCTTCCGAACTAGCGGTCCCGGGGAGCTGTTTTTT. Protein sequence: CASSFRTSGPGELFF.